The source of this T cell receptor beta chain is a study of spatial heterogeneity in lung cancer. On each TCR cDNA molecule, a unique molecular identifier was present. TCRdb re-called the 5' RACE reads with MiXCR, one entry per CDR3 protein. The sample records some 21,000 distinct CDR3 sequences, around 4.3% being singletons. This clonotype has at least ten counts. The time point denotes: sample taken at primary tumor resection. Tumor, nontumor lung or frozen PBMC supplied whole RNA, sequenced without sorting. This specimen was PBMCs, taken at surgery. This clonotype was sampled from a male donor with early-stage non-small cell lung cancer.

DNA for the CDR3: TGTGCCAGCAGCTCCCAGGGACAGGGGGCCGGTGGCTACACCTTC. Its protein is CASSSQGQGAGGYTF. The chain employs TRBV7-8 and TRBJ1-2, with TRBD1 identical over 12 bases. V gave up 4 bases and J gave up 7 bases; unmatched junction bases: 7. This CDR3 region has 15 residues. CDR1 and CDR2 from the germline V gene are SGHVS and FQNEAQ.